The 26 T cell receptor beta chains reported below all come from one sample, sequenced in a study of identical twins listed by TCRdb under 2016. Library construction relied on 5' RACE. TCRdb records Illumina HiSeq 2000 as the sequencer. TCRdb took the public reads, trimmed them with fastp at Q25, ran MiXCR for clone calling and kept in-frame beta chains. A single entry per CDR3 protein holds the most common genes and DNA from its merged rows. The sample table holds fewer than 800,000 distinct CDR3 sequences, of which 7% to 7.5% were seen once. Clones ranked in the top ten supply around 1.6% of the sample. These data also formed part of another study, on yellow fever vaccine responses in identical twins.

The material sequenced was PBMCs. These receptor sequences come from a woman aged 18 to 35 in good health.

In this sample, this clonotype turned up a few times. J is TRBJ2-5 and V is TRBV4-1; 10 bases fit TRBD2. Germline-derived CDR1 and CDR2 are MGHRA and YSYEKL. CDR3 length equals 19 residues. V gave up 4 bases and J gave up 0 bases; unmatched junction bases: 14. In DNA, the CDR3 is TGCGCCAGCAGCCGAGGCGGGGCTAGCGGGAGTGGAGACCAAGAGACCCAGTACTTC. This codes for CASSRGGASGSGDQETQYF.

A few counts support this clonotype. The chain combines TRBV20-1 with TRBJ2-3; D may be TRBD2 (7 bases). There are 16 residues in the CDR3. CDR1 and CDR2 from the germline V gene are DFQATT and SNEGSKA (reference sequence). The V and J ends lost 0 bases and 1 base respectively, with 14 bases between them. The CDR3 loop reads CSARDPGGGGTDTQYF. The CDR3, as DNA: TGCAGTGCTAGAGACCCGGGGGGCGGGGGCACAGATACGCAGTATTTT.

This clonotype was counted many times. The chain carries TRBV6-5 and TRBJ1-4, with D unresolved. This CDR3 is 12 amino acids long. V was pared by 6 bases and J by 8 bases, with 10 bases between. Germline assignment: CDR1 MNHEY and CDR2 SVGAGI. The CDR3 is CASSLLGEKLFF. The DNA for the CDR3 is TGTGCCAGCAGCTTACTTGGCGAAAAACTGTTTTTT.

This chain connects TRBV5-6 to TRBJ2-7; TRBD2 is a possible D gene (7 bases). The CDR3 spans 14 residues. Looked up from germline, CDR1 is SGHDT and CDR2 is YYEEEE. V was pared by 4 bases and J by 7 bases, with 18 bases between. CDR3 bases: TGTGCCAGCAGCCTAGTTGGGCGGGGGCGGGAGCAGTACGTC. It translates to CASSLVGRGREQYV.

This clonotype was counted a few times. CDR3 sequence reads: CASSYEGTDTQYF. The CDR3 DNA reads as TGTGCCAGCAGCTACGAAGGGACAGATACGCAGTATTTT. The chain uses TRBV7-9 and TRBJ2-3; D is undetermined. This CDR3 region has 13 residues. V lost 4 bases to trimming and J lost 3 bases, with 8 bases between them. Germline-derived CDR1 and CDR2 are SEHNR and FQNEAQ (reference sequence).

This clonotype was seen a few times. The chain combines TRBV20-1 with TRBJ2-2, with D uncertain. This CDR3 contains 13 residues. Germline V gives CDR1 DFQATT, CDR2 SNEGSKA (reference sequence). V lost 3 bases and J 4 bases, leaving 9 bases between the germline ends. The CDR3 DNA reads TGCAGTGCTAGTCGCCAAATCACCGGGGAGCTGTTTTTT. Protein product: CSASRQITGELFF.

The rearrangement uses TRBV10-1 and TRBJ2-2; 8 bases line up with TRBD1. Germline trimming cut 4 bases from V and 5 bases from J; bases unmatched to any gene: 6. The CDR3 has 15 amino acids. CDR1 and CDR2 (germline): WNHNN, SYGVQD (reference sequence). This CDR3 is CASSGDRGRTGELFF. The CDR3 bases are TGCGCCAGCAGTGGAGACAGGGGAAGGACCGGGGAGCTGTTTTTT.

This chain connects TRBV7-6 to TRBJ1-4; TRBD1 matches at 7 bases. V lost 4 bases to trimming and J lost 3 bases; unmatched junction nucleotides: 8. The germline V gene encodes CDR1 SGHVS and CDR2 FNYEAQ. The CDR3 runs 16 residues. CDR3 sequence: CASSSTLGTANEKLFF. As DNA, the CDR3 is TGTGCCAGCAGCTCCACCCTCGGGACAGCTAATGAAAAACTGTTTTTT.

This clonotype was counted between two and nine times. The chain uses TRBV7-9 and TRBJ2-7; 7 nucleotides align to TRBD1. CDR3 length: 15 residues. The V segment lost 4 bases and the J segment 2 bases; nucleotides outside the gene matches: 8. Per the germline V gene, CDR1 is SEHNR and CDR2 is FQNEAQ (reference sequence). CDR3 nucleotide sequence: TGTGCCAGCAGCTCCCTCACAGGGGACCCCTACGAGCAGTACTTC. Amino acid sequence: CASSSLTGDPYEQYF.

The chain links TRBV5-1 to TRBJ2-7, with TRBD2 identical over 11 bases. Germline V lookup: CDR1 SGHRS, CDR2 YFSETQ. The CDR3 runs 15 residues. Trimming at V came to 3 bases and at J to 2 bases, leaving 4 bases not matched to a gene. Here the CDR3 reads CASSSLAGGTYEQYF. The CDR3 DNA reads as TGCGCCAGCAGCTCTCTAGCGGGAGGCACCTACGAGCAGTACTTC.

This clonotype was detected only a few times. The rearrangement uses TRBV4-1 and TRBJ2-1, with D possibly matching TRBD2 (6 bases). The V gene's germline CDR1 is MGHRA and CDR2 YSYEKL. This CDR3 contains 17 residues. The V end was cut by 3 bases, the J end by 0 bases, with 15 bases between. The CDR3 DNA follows: TGCGCCAGCAGCCATGAGGATAGCGGTCGCTCCTACAATGAGCAGTTCTTC. Amino acid sequence: CASSHEDSGRSYNEQFF.

The chain is built from TRBV4-2 and TRBJ2-5; TRBD1 or TRBD2 may be the D gene (6 bases each). In germline, CDR1 is LGHNA, CDR2 YNFKEQ. V lost 0 bases and J 5 bases, leaving 16 bases between the germline ends. This CDR3 contains 16 residues. Written as DNA, the CDR3 is TGTGCCAGCAGCCAAGAGGGACGGGGGCTAAGCGAGACCCAGTACTTC. This gives the protein CASSQEGRGLSETQYF.

This clonotype showed up many times. The chain recombines TRBV12-3 or TRBV12-4 with TRBJ2-7; the D is unclear. The CDR3 runs to 11 residues. The germline V and J ends were trimmed by 6 bases and 0 bases, with 3 bases remaining between them. CDR3: CASSHSYEQYF. The CDR3 DNA follows: TGTGCCAGCAGCCACTCCTACGAGCAGTACTTC.

This clonotype has just a few counts. The chain couples TRBV6-1 to TRBJ2-1; D uncertain. This CDR3 region has 11 residues. Germline lookup yields CDR1 MNHNS and CDR2 SASEGT. Between the trimmed V and J ends, which lost 4 bases and 10 bases, there was a span of 8 bases. CDR3 nucleotide sequence: TGTGCCAGCAGTGGGGATCCCGAGCAGTTCTTC. Encoded protein: CASSGDPEQFF.

This clonotype occurred many times. The chain has TRBV10-3 and TRBJ1-6; D is undetermined. V was trimmed by 3 bases and J by 6 bases, leaving 9 bases between them. This CDR3 is 14 amino acids long. Per the germline V gene, CDR1 is ENHRY and CDR2 is SYGVKD. CDR3 bases: TGTGCCATCAGTGAAAACAGCATTAATTCACCCCTCCACTTT. The encoded protein is CAISENSINSPLHF.

The chain combines TRBV12-3 or TRBV12-4 with TRBJ2-7; D gene ambiguous. CDR3 length equals 12 residues. Trimming removed 3 bases at V and 3 bases at J, with 6 bases between. Here the CDR3 reads CASSFSHYEQYF. DNA for the CDR3: TGTGCCAGCAGTTTCTCCCACTACGAGCAGTACTTC.

This clonotype came up many times. V gene TRBV27 combines with J gene TRBJ2-3, with D possibly matching TRBD2 (5 bases). The CDR3 consists of 16 residues. CDR1 and CDR2 from the germline V gene are MNHEY and SMNVEV (reference sequence). The V end lost 5 bases, the J end lost 2 bases, and 17 bases lay between the germline ends. The CDR3 here is CASSPNSGRDTDTQYF. The CDR3 DNA reads TGTGCCAGCAGTCCCAACTCGGGCCGGGACACAGATACGCAGTATTTT.

The J gene is TRBJ2-1, the V gene TRBV6-1; D might be TRBD1 or TRBD2, each matching 5 bases. Germline lookup yields CDR1 MNHNS and CDR2 SASEGT. CDR3 length: 14 amino acids. Trimming cost V 6 bases and J 5 bases, with 14 bases left between them. The CDR3 bases are TGTGCCAGCAGCTCGCCCGGGGCGAACAATGAGCAGTTCTTC. As protein: CASSSPGANNEQFF.

This clonotype appeared many times. This chain joins TRBV7-2 and TRBJ2-3; no clear D. Trimming removed 1 base at V and 5 bases at J, with 16 bases between. The CDR3 spans 16 residues. Germline assignment: CDR1 SGHTA and CDR2 FQGNSA. The CDR3 coding sequence is TGTGCCAGCAGCTTAGTTGTCAGAACGACGGGAGATACGCAGTATTTT. As protein: CASSLVVRTTGDTQYF.

The V and J genes are TRBV5-8 and TRBJ2-1; 10 nucleotides agree with TRBD2. With V trimmed by 8 bases and J by 0 bases, 8 bases remained unmatched. Per the germline V gene, CDR1 is SGHTS and CDR2 is YDEGEE. The CDR3 has 16 amino acids. CDR3 sequence: CASPDSSGSSYNEQFF. The CDR3 DNA is TGTGCCAGTCCGGACTCTAGCGGGAGCTCCTACAATGAGCAGTTCTTC. The full variable domain, in which reference TRBV5-8 and TRBJ2-1 provide the parts outside the CDR3, is EAGVTQSPTHLIKTRGQQATLRCSPISGHTSVYWYQQALGLGLQFLLWYDEGEERNRGNFPPRFSGRQFPNYSSELNVNALELEDSALYLCASPDSSGSSYNEQFFGPGTRLTVL.

This clonotype was seen many times. The chain carries TRBV4-1 and TRBJ2-2, with TRBD1 matching 12 bases. Unmatched junction bases numbered 13, after V lost 5 bases and J lost 3 bases. In germline, CDR1 is MGHRA, CDR2 YSYEKL. The CDR3 is made up of 19 amino acids. CDR3 nucleotides: TGCGCCAGCAGCTTCCGCCAGTCGGGACAGGGGGCGGACACCGGGGAGCTGTTTTTT. Residues: CASSFRQSGQGADTGELFF.

The sample holds many counts of this clonotype. The chain carries TRBV15 and TRBJ1-5, with TRBD1 as a possible D gene (5 bases). V gave up 0 bases and J gave up 6 bases, with 12 bases separating them. Germline V gene lookup returns CDR1 LNHNV and CDR2 YYDKDF (reference sequence). This CDR3 spans 15 amino acids. The CDR3 loop is CATSRDQGSGQPQHF. CDR3 in DNA: TGTGCCACCAGCAGAGATCAGGGTTCAGGTCAGCCCCAGCATTTT. The whole variable domain, remainder taken from reference TRBV15 and TRBJ1-5, is DAMVIQNPRYQVTQFGKPVTLSCSQTLNHNVMYWYQQKSSQAPKLLFHYYDKDFNNEADTPDNFQSRRPNTSFCFLDIRSPGLGDTAMYLCATSRDQGSGQPQHFGDGTRLSIL.

This clonotype was found many times. The gene calls are TRBV7-9 and TRBJ1-4, with no clear D. The CDR3 has 11 amino acids. Trimming stripped 3 bases from V and 7 bases from J, with 3 bases between. The V gene's germline CDR1 is SEHNR and CDR2 FQNEAQ (reference sequence). CDR3 protein: CASSFSEKLFF. CDR3 bases: TGTGCCAGCAGCTTTTCTGAAAAACTGTTTTTT.

Written as DNA, the CDR3 is TGTGCCAGCAGCTTATGGGGAATTAACAATGAGCAGTTCTTC. It is translated as CASSLWGINNEQFF. The V gene is TRBV7-3, the J gene TRBJ2-1, with D unclear. V dropped 2 bases and J dropped 5 bases, with 10 bases sitting between them. CDR3 length: 14 residues. Germline assignment: CDR1 SGHTA and CDR2 FQGTGA.

The chain has TRBV5-1 and TRBJ2-1, with D hard to call. The V and J ends lost 1 base and 0 bases respectively, with 8 bases between them. CDR3 length equals 15 residues. Germline CDR1 SGHRS, CDR2 YFSETQ. The CDR3 reads CASSLLPSSYNEQFF. For the CDR3, the DNA is TGCGCCAGCAGCTTGTTACCTAGCTCCTACAATGAGCAGTTCTTC.

This clonotype has ten or more counts. The V and J genes are TRBV28 and TRBJ1-5; possible D gene TRBD1, 6 bases. The germline CDR1 and CDR2 sequences are MDHEN and SYDVKM. This CDR3 is 16 amino acids long. V gave up 5 bases and J gave up 4 bases, with 18 bases separating them. CDR3 region: CASSGRGIDGNQPQHF. The DNA of the CDR3 is TGTGCCAGCAGTGGCAGGGGCATTGACGGGAATCAGCCCCAGCATTTT.